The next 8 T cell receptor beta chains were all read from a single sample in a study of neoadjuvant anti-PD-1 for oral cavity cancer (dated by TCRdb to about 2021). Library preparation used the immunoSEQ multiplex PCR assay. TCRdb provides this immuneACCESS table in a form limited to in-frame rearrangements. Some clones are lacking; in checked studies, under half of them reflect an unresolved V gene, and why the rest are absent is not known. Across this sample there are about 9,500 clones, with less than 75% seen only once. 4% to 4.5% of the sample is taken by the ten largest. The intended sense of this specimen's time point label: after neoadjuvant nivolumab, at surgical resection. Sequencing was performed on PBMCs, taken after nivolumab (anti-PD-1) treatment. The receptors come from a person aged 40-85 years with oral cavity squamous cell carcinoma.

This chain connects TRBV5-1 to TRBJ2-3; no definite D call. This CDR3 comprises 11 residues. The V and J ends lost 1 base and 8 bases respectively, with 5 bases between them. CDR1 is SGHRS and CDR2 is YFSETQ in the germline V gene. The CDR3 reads CASSLYGTQYF. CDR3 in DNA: TGCGCCAGCAGCTTGTACGGTACGCAGTATTTT.

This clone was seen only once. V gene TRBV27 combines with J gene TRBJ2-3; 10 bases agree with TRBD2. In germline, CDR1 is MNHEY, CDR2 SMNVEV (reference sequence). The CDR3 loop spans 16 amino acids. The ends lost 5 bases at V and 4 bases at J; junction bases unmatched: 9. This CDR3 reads CASSQASGGGADTQYF. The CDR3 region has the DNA TGTGCCAGCAGTCAAGCTAGCGGGGGCGGCGCAGATACGCAGTATTTT.

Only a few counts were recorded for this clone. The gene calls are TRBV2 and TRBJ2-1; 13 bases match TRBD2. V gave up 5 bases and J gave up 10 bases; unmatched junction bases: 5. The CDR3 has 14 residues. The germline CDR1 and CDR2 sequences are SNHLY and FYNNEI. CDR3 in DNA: TGTGCCAGCAGTAGACTAGCGGGGGGCCGGGAGCAGTTCTTC. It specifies CASSRLAGGREQFF.

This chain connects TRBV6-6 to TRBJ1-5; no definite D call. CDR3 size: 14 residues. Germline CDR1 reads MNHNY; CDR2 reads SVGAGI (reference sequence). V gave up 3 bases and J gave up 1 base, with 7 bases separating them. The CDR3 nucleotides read TGTGCCAGCAGTTATCTCGGGAGCAATCAGCCCCAGCATTTT. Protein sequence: CASSYLGSNQPQHF.

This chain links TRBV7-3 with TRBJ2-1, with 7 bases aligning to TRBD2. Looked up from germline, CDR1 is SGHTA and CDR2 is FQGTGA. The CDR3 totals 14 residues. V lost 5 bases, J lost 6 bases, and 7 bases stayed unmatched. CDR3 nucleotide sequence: TGTGCCAGCAGCCCAAATAGCGGGCTCAATGAGCAGTTCTTC. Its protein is CASSPNSGLNEQFF.

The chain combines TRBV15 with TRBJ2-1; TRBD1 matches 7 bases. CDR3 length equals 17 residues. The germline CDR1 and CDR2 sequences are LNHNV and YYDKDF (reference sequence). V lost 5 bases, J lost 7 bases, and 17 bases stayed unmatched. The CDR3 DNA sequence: TGTGCCACCAGCGCCAACCGTCGGAGACAGGGTAAAAATGAGCAGTTCTTC. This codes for CATSANRRRQGKNEQFF.

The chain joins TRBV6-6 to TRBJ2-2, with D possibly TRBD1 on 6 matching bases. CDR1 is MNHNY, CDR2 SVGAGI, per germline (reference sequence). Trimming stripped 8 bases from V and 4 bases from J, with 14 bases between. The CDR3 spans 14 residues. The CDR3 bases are TGTGCCAGCCGCCGGGACATAAGCACCGGGGAGCTGTTTTTT. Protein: CASRRDISTGELFF.

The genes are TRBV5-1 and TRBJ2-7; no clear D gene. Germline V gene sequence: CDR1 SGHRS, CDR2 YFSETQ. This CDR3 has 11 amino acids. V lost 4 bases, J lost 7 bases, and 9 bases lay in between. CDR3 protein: CASSLGPEQYF. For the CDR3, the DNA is TGCGCCAGCAGCCTCGGACCGGAGCAGTACTTC.